The 10 T cell receptor beta chains given below trace back to one sample, sequenced in a study of blood T cell repertoires in COVID-19. Here immunoSEQ multiplex PCR was the method, and the copy in TCRdb shows in-frame clones only, minus some. The sample shows 100,000 to 120,000 clones, roughly 81% of them seen only once. Sequencing used peripheral blood. The receptors derive from a woman in her 70s with acute or convalescent COVID-19.

The V call is TRBV6-4, the J call TRBJ2-1; TRBD2 might be the D (6 bases). Germline CDR1 reads MRHNA; CDR2 reads SNTAGT. The CDR3 extends over 13 amino acids. V was trimmed by 6 bases and J by 8 bases, leaving 14 bases between them. The chain's CDR3 is CASSLEGGDEQFF. CDR3 sequence (DNA): TGTGCCAGCAGCCTGGAGGGAGGCGATGAGCAGTTCTTC.

This clone has just a few counts. The J gene is TRBJ2-7, the V gene TRBV21-1; no DNA check was done on the table's D call, TRBD1. TRBV21-1 is an annotated pseudogene. The CDR3 extends over 17 amino acids. The CDR3 here is CASPAPILQGRIDEQYF. DNA of the CDR3: TGTGCCAGCCCAGCCCCTATCCTACAGGGTAGAATAGACGAGCAGTACTTC.

V gene TRBV5-6 combines with J gene TRBJ2-2, with 8 bases aligning to TRBD1. V shed 2 bases, J shed 7 bases, and the junction held 7 bases outside the gene matches. The CDR3 runs 15 residues. Germline-derived CDR1 and CDR2 are SGHDT and YYEEEE. DNA of the CDR3: TGTGCCAGCAGCTTCTCGCCAGGGGGCCTCGGGGAGCTGTTTTTT. Translation: CASSFSPGGLGELFF. Together with reference TRBV5-6 and TRBJ2-2, the CDR3 gives the full variable domain: DAGVTQSPTHLIKTRGQQVTLRCSPKSGHDTVSWYQQALGQGPQFIFQYYEEEERQRGNFPDRFSGHQFPNYSSELNVNALLLGDSALYLCASSFSPGGLGELFFGEGSRLTVL.

This clone showed up just once. The CDR3 reads CAISEQRGGNEQFF. The CDR3 DNA reads TGTGCCATCAGTGAACAGCGGGGGGGCAATGAGCAGTTCTTC. The genes are TRBV10-3 and TRBJ2-1, with TRBD2 matching 10 bases. The CDR3 is made up of 14 amino acids. The V segment lost 3 bases and the J segment 6 bases; nucleotides outside the gene matches: 2. Looked up from germline, CDR1 is ENHRY and CDR2 is SYGVKD.

The genes are TRBV2 and TRBJ1-5; D is perhaps TRBD1 (5 bases). Trimming took 0 bases from V and 7 from J, leaving 10 bases between them. Germline V lookup: CDR1 SNHLY, CDR2 FYNNEI. The CDR3 sequence is 14 residues long. The CDR3: CASSEAGGGQPQHF. In DNA, the CDR3 is TGTGCCAGCAGTGAAGCGGGGGGTGGCCAGCCCCAGCATTTT.

The chain combines TRBV7-2 with TRBJ2-3; 8 bases are shared with TRBD2. J gave up 6 bases and V 5 bases, and 16 bases lay outside the gene matches. The CDR3 sequence is 17 residues long. Germline V lookup: CDR1 SGHTA, CDR2 FQGNSA. CDR3: CASSPRAASGPSDTQYF. The CDR3 DNA reads as TGTGCCAGCAGCCCCAGGGCGGCTAGCGGGCCCTCCGATACGCAGTATTTT.

The genes are TRBV29-1 and TRBJ1-3; TRBD1 aligns across 9 bases. The CDR3 contains 15 residues. V shed 4 bases and J 0 bases; nucleotides not matched to a gene: 4. CDR1 is SQVTM and CDR2 is ANQGSEA in the germline V gene. CDR3 sequence: CSVATGGSSGNTIYF. CDR3 DNA: TGCAGCGTTGCGACAGGGGGAAGCTCTGGAAACACCATATATTTT.

The rearrangement joins TRBV7-2 to TRBJ2-4; 11 bases align to TRBD2. CDR1 is SGHTA, CDR2 FQGNSA, per germline. CDR3 size: 16 residues. Trimming removed 4 bases from V and 6 bases from J; junction bases left unmatched: 8. The CDR3 region has the DNA TGTGCCAGCAGCTATACTAGCGGGGGAGGGGGAAACATTCAGTACTTC. Translated: CASSYTSGGGGNIQYF. Full variable domain (remainder filled in from reference TRBV7-2 and TRBJ2-4): GAGVSQSPSNKVTEKGKDVELRCDPISGHTALYWYRQSLGQGLEFLIYFQGNSAPDKSGLPSDRFSAERTGGSVSTLTIQRTQQEDSAVYLCASSYTSGGGGNIQYFGAGTRLSVL.

CDR3 sequence reads: CASSSTGGAGYTF. The CDR3 DNA reads TGTGCCAGCAGCTCCACGGGGGGCGCGGGCTACACCTTC. V usage is TRBV13 and J usage is TRBJ1-2, with D possibly being TRBD1 (6 bases). Trimming took off 4 bases at V and 8 bases at J, with 14 bases between the two ends. The CDR3 covers 13 residues. Germline V gives CDR1 PRHDT, CDR2 FYEKMQ (reference sequence).

This clone was found a few times. CDR3 bases: TGTGCCAGCAGTTTAGGGCAGGCTCACACCGGGGAGCTGTTTTTT. Its protein is CASSLGQAHTGELFF. The V call is TRBV28, the J call TRBJ2-2; no clear D. The CDR3 extends over 15 amino acids. Germline CDR1 and CDR2: MDHEN and SYDVKM. Trimming stripped 2 bases from V and 3 bases from J, with 10 bases between.